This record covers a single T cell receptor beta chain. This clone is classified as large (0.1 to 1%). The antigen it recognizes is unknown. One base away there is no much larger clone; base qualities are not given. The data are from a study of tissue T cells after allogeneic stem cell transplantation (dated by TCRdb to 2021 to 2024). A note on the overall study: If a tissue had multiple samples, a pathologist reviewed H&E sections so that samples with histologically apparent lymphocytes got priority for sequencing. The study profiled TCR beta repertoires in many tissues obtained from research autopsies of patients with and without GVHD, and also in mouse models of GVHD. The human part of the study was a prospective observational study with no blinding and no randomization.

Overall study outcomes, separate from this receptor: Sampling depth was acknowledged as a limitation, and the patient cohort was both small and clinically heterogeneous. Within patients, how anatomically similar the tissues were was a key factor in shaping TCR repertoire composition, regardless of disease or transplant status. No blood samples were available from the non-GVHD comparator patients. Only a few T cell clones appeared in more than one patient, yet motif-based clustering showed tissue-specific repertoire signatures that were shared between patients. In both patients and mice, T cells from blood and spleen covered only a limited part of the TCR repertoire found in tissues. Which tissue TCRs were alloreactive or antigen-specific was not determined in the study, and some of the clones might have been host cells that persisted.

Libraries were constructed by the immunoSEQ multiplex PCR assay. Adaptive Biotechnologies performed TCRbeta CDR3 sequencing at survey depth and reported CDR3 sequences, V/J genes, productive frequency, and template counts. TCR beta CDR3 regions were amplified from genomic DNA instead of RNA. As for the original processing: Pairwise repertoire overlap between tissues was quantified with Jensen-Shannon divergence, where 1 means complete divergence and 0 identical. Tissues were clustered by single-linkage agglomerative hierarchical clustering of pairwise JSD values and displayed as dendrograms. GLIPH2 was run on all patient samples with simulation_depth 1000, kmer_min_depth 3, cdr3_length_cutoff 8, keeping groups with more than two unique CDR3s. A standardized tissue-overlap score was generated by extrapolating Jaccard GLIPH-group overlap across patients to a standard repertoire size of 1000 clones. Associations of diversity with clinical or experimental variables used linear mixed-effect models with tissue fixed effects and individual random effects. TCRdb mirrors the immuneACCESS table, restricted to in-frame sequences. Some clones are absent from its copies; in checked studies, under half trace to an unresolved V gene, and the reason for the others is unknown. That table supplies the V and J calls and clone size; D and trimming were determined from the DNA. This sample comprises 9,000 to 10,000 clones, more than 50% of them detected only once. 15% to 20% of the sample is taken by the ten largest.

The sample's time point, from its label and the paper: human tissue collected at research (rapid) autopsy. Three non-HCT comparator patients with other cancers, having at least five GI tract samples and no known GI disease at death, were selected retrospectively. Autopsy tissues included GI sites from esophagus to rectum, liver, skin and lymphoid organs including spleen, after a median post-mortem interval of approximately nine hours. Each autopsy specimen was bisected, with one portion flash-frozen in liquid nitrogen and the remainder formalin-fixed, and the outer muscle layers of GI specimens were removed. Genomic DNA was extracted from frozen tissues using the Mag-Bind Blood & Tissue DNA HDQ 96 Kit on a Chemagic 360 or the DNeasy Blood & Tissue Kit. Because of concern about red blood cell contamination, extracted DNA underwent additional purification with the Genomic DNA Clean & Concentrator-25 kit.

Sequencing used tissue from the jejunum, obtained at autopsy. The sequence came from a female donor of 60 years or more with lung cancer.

The CDR3 is CASSQETGGPRFGELFF. The DNA sequence is as follows: TGCGCCAGCAGCCAAGAAACGGGAGGGCCGAGATTTGGGGAGCTGTTTTTT. The rearranged segments are TRBV4-1 and TRBJ2-2, and TRBD2 matches 8 of the central bases. Germline trimming: 0 bases from V, 8 bases from J; junction bases outside gene matches: 11. Spanning cysteine to phenylalanine, the CDR3 consists of 17 amino acids. The DNA shown is the 51-base CDR3, in frame from base 1. CDR1 is given as MGHRA and CDR2 as YSYEKL, both from the germline V gene.